Listed here is a single TCR beta chain. This clone turned up a few times. The target of this receptor is not known. No base quality information exists; no much larger clone differs at one position. The sample comes from a study of shared clonotypes between healthy human individuals (dated by TCRdb to 2018 to 2021). Turning to the overall study: The cohort included a few men and a couple of women between 18 and 49 years of age. For each donor, CD4 naive and CD4 memory were each run on three plates, CD8 naive on two plates, and CD8 memory on one plate. To estimate repertoire size and how much clonotype sharing occurs between individuals, the study deeply sequenced the blood TCR repertoires of roughly 5 healthy adults. Each donor's leukapheresis produced roughly between roughly 0.94 and 9.5 billion PBMCs. To increase sequencing depth and limit assay-specific biases, TCR repertoire library preparation and sequencing were carried out by different laboratories using diverse techniques. The paper as a whole reports these results and caveats: Naive subsets generally had larger estimated clonotype richness than memory subsets did. Sampling was restricted to blood, and TCR repertoires in tissues likely differ from the TCR repertoires found in blood. When a handful of donors were compared, the shared fraction of clonotypes was around 5% for naive CD4, about 4% for naive CD8, roughly 2.3% for memory CD4, and 0.4% for memory CD8. Rarefaction of sorted-subset datasets indicated incomplete sequencing despite the large sequencing depth. Compared with non-shared clonotypes, the clonotypes found in all four sorted-subset donors had higher generation probabilities. Because the study included a small number of donors, the genetic and exposure-history diversity represented was limited. Pairwise subsampling led to the expectation that sequencing depth would affect the degree of clonotype sharing among donors.

Using the deep immunoSEQ assay, multiplex PCR amplified TCR CDR3 regions from genomic DNA. Extracted genomic DNA from each cell subset was distributed evenly across all wells of several immunoSEQ 96-well plates, and each plate was treated as a replicate. For sorted subsets, roughly 0.2 ug genomic DNA, equal to 30,000 to 35,000 T cell genomes, was loaded into each replicate PCR. Purified libraries were quantified with a Qubit 3.0 fluorometer, sized on a Bioanalyzer 2100, and re-quantified with the KAPA Library Quantification kit. Every immunoSEQ 96-well plate was sequenced on a separate single-read 150-cycle Illumina NextSeq 550 flow cell. As for the original processing: Because the immunoSEQ output held only junctional sequences and lacked quality scores, the filtering could not match the filtering applied to full-length reads. Sequences were annotated with PyIR, a Python wrapper for IgBLAST v1.9, using IMGT germline references to assign V/J genes and CDR3. Any read was removed if the V/J assignment was weak (E-value above 1e-6), the CDR3 was missing, or the read contained stop codons, out-of-frame junctions, or ambiguous translated residues. V3J clonotypes were defined as sequences sharing an identical inferred V gene, J gene, and CDR3 amino acid sequence. Percentage overlap between repertoires was computed as shared unique clonotypes divided by the size of the smaller repertoire. Repertoire richness was assessed with RTK rarefaction, the Chao1 estimator, and Recon v2.1 estimates of unobserved clonotypes. OLGA was used to compute generation probabilities for all TCRbeta clonotypes that the gDNA method yielded from a handful of donors. In TCRdb, the immuneACCESS table is reduced to in-frame sequences with V and J assigned. These tables do not hold every clone; where another copy was compared, an unresolved V gene accounts for under half, and the others remain unexplained. The DNA gave D and trimming, while V, J and clone size come from that table. The sample includes hundreds of thousands of clones, with about 74% observed a single time. Jointly, the top ten make up approximately 1.7% of the sample.

CDR1 and CDR2 (MNHNY, SVGAGI) derive from the germline V gene (reference sequence). The trim is 7 bases for V and 2 bases for J, with a gap of 16 bases between the germline ends. From the cysteine through the phenylalanine, the CDR3 covers 15 amino acids. The read is trimmed to its CDR3 DNA, 45 bases read in frame from base 1. The donors were healthy, HIV-negative adults with no recently reported acute infections or vaccinations. Every donor was a Caucasian adult living in Nashville, Tennessee, USA. CD4+ T cells were enriched through magnetic negative selection, after which naive cells were positively selected on CD45RA and the remaining negative fraction served as the memory subset. After blood collection by leukapheresis, PBMCs were isolated using Ficoll-Histopaque density gradient centrifugation and then cryopreserved in the vapor phase of liquid nitrogen. Analytical flow cytometry was used to check the purity and quantity of each magnetically sorted T cell population. Genomic DNA was isolated from each sorted fraction and quantified by UV absorbance on a Nanodrop 2000c.

The sequence came from a woman aged 30 to 39 in good health. The sequencing sample was made of memory CD4+ T cells sorted from blood. The cell subset or site tag for this specimen amounts to: CD45RA-negative fraction. The chain joins TRBV6-6 to TRBJ2-3; a tentative D match to TRBD2 spans 6 bases. The CDR3 sequence is CASKWVLADTDTQYF. The nucleotide sequence reads as follows: TGTGCCAGCAAGTGGGTACTAGCCGACACAGATACGCAGTATTTT.